This is a list of T cell receptor beta chains from one sample in a study of PD-1 blockade in classical Hodgkin lymphoma. The table came from immunoSEQ multiplex PCR; TCRdb's copy has only in-frame clones and leaves some out. The sample records 96,000 or so clones, about 92% being singletons. Source: peripheral blood mononuclear cells (PBMCs), taken before the fourth cycle of nivolumab. The receptors were sampled from a human donor with classical Hodgkin lymphoma. The CDR3 runs from the conserved cysteine through the conserved F or W. A D gene is named only where the DNA matches it firmly. For some rows the clone size is stated as once, few or many, or as a class when expanded; others skip it.

abundance: -
v_gene: TRBV27
d_gene: -
j_gene: TRBJ2-5
len: 15
CDR3nt: TGTGCCAGCAGTTTATTGCCAGGGATGGTAGAGACCCAGTACTTC
CDR3aa: CASSLLPGMVETQYF

abundance: -
v_gene: TRBV5-1
d_gene: -
j_gene: TRBJ1-1
len: 14
CDR3nt: TGCGCCAGCAGCCTCGAAACAGGGAACACTGAAGCTTTCTTT
CDR3aa: CASSLETGNTEAFF

abundance: -
v_gene: TRBV10-1
d_gene: TRBD2
j_gene: TRBJ2-3
len: 14
CDR3nt: TGCGCCAGCAGCATAGCGGGAGTGACAGATACGCAGTATTTT
CDR3aa: CASSIAGVTDTQYF

abundance: -
v_gene: TRBV4-1
d_gene: -
j_gene: TRBJ2-7
len: 13
CDR3nt: TGCGCCAGCAGCCAAGAGAGGGGCTACGAGCAGTACTTC
CDR3aa: CASSQERGYEQYF

abundance: -
v_gene: TRBV28
d_gene: -
j_gene: TRBJ2-3
len: 12
CDR3nt: TGTGCCAGCAGGGTCGGGGCAGATACGCAGTATTTT
CDR3aa: CASRVGADTQYF

abundance: -
v_gene: TRBV6-1
d_gene: -
j_gene: TRBJ1-6
len: 13
CDR3nt: TGTGCCAGCAGGGGGTCCTATAATTCACCCCTCCACTTT
CDR3aa: CASRGSYNSPLHF

abundance: -
v_gene: TRBV10-3
d_gene: -
j_gene: TRBJ2-3
len: 16
CDR3nt: TGTGCCATCACGGACACCCGGGCGTCTAGCACAGATACGCAGTATTTT
CDR3aa: CAITDTRASSTDTQYF

abundance: once
v_gene: TRBV5-4
d_gene: -
j_gene: TRBJ2-7
len: 17
CDR3nt: TGTGCCAGCAGCTTGGGTCAGGGGGCGGGAGTTTTATACGAGCAGTACTTC
CDR3aa: CASSLGQGAGVLYEQYF

abundance: -
v_gene: TRBV6-6
d_gene: TRBD1
j_gene: TRBJ2-1
len: 15
CDR3nt: TGTGCCAGCAGTTATTGGAGACAGGGGGGGAATGAGCAGTTCTTC
CDR3aa: CASSYWRQGGNEQFF

abundance: -
v_gene: TRBV7-8
d_gene: TRBD2
j_gene: TRBJ2-1
len: 17
CDR3nt: TGTGCCAGCAGCGGGCAGATAGCGGGAGGCCCTATCTATGAGCAGTTCTTC
CDR3aa: CASSGQIAGGPIYEQFF

abundance: -
v_gene: TRBV30
d_gene: TRBD2
j_gene: TRBJ2-7
len: 15
CDR3nt: TGTGCCTGGAGAAAATCCGGGGAGGGAACCTACGAGCAGTACTTC
CDR3aa: CAWRKSGEGTYEQYF

abundance: -
v_gene: TRBV2
d_gene: -
j_gene: TRBJ1-4
len: 14
CDR3nt: TGTGCCGGGGGGGGCAGCCAAAGTAATGAAAAACTGTTTTTT
CDR3aa: CAGGGSQSNEKLFF

abundance: -
v_gene: TRBV30
d_gene: -
j_gene: TRBJ1-2
len: 12
CDR3nt: TGTGCCTGCCACGGTAAACTCTATGGCTACACCTTC
CDR3aa: CACHGKLYGYTF

abundance: -
v_gene: TRBV5-1
d_gene: TRBD2
j_gene: TRBJ2-1
len: 16
CDR3nt: TGCGCCAGCCGGACTAGCGGGACCCAAACCTACAATGAGCAGTTCTTC
CDR3aa: CASRTSGTQTYNEQFF

abundance: -
v_gene: TRBV28
d_gene: -
j_gene: TRBJ2-7
len: 14
CDR3nt: TGTGCCAGCAGATTTAGCGGCACGGACTACGAGCAGTACTTC
CDR3aa: CASRFSGTDYEQYF